The rows below give T cell receptor beta chains drawn from one sample of a study of T cell repertoires in cytomegalovirus infection. MiXCR, run by TCRdb on the reads, gives a single entry per CDR3 protein. The sample holds almost 550,000 distinct CDR3 sequences, approximately 17% seen once. Sequencing was performed on CD8+ T cells from PBMCs. The receptors were gathered from a human donor in good health (CMV status not recorded). Some clones in this sample may be carry-over from other donors' samples. CDR3s include the opening cysteine and the closing phenylalanine or tryptophan. Each record gives: CDR3 length, J gene, V gene, CDR3 protein.

length: 17; J: TRBJ2-6; V: TRBV20-1; CDR3: CSAPPSSGRSGANVLTF
length: 15; J: TRBJ2-5; V: TRBV12-3/TRBV12-4; CDR3: CASSLMGLKGETQYF
length: 10; J: TRBJ1-1; V: TRBV6-1; CDR3: CAAGSEGAFF
length: 18; J: TRBJ1-3; V: TRBV28; CDR3: CASSLGPSSRYSGNTIYF
length: 15; J: TRBJ2-2; V: TRBV12-3/TRBV12-4; CDR3: CASSGQGANTGELFF
length: 12; J: TRBJ1-2; V: TRBV19; CDR3: CASRGGGDGYTF
length: 14; J: TRBJ1-2; V: TRBV6-1; CDR3: CASSEAGAVYGYTF
length: 14; J: TRBJ2-1; V: TRBV2; CDR3: CASHRTSGSFEQFF
length: 14; J: TRBJ2-1; V: TRBV27; CDR3: CASSLRTGQNEQFF
length: 17; J: TRBJ2-1; V: TRBV15; CDR3: CATSRERGFPLYNEQFF
length: 13; J: TRBJ1-1; V: TRBV25-1; CDR3: CASSHGENTEAFF
length: 15; J: TRBJ2-1; V: TRBV11-2; CDR3: CASSLYPSWDDEQFF
length: 15; J: TRBJ2-3; V: TRBV5-1; CDR3: CASSLAVGPGDTQYF
length: 16; J: TRBJ2-3; V: TRBV20-1; CDR3: CSARELAGGRTDTQYF
length: 17; J: TRBJ2-6; V: TRBV14; CDR3: CASSLDRGLSGANVLTF
length: 16; J: TRBJ1-2; V: TRBV29-1; CDR3: CSVEEAGASFDYGYTF
length: 16; J: TRBJ2-7; V: TRBV20-1; CDR3: CSARERLAGGIVEQYF
length: 15; J: TRBJ2-2; V: TRBV12-5; CDR3: CASGLGLPGPGELFF
length: 16; J: TRBJ2-1; V: TRBV29-1; CDR3: CSGAGSGGLLYNEQFF
length: 17; J: TRBJ2-3; V: TRBV6-1; CDR3: CASTPLAGGPLTDTQYF
length: 15; J: TRBJ2-1; V: TRBV7-9; CDR3: CASSSSGNSYNEQFF
length: 17; J: TRBJ2-4; V: TRBV5-1; CDR3: CASSLGIARLAKNIQYF
length: 16; J: TRBJ1-2; V: TRBV19; CDR3: CASTHLPGIFNYGYTF
length: 14; J: TRBJ2-5; V: TRBV27; CDR3: CASSLRGQVETQYF
length: 12; J: TRBJ1-5; V: TRBV27; CDR3: CASSRGSQPQHF
length: 18; J: TRBJ2-1; V: TRBV9; CDR3: CASSVGGRANVRYNEQFF
length: 13; J: TRBJ1-3; V: TRBV6-1; CDR3: CASTGGSGNTIYF
length: 17; J: TRBJ2-6; V: TRBV7-9; CDR3: CASSLGDGSSGANVLTF
length: 14; J: TRBJ1-2; V: TRBV25-1; CDR3: CASSEGQSPWGYTF
length: 14; J: TRBJ2-7; V: TRBV2; CDR3: CASSPWTSGNEQYF
length: 16; J: TRBJ1-1; V: TRBV4-1; CDR3: CASSRSSGQKTAEAFF
length: 15; J: TRBJ2-5; V: TRBV24-1; CDR3: CATSDFLGASETQYF
length: 15; J: TRBJ1-6; V: TRBV18; CDR3: CASSPTGQGKSPLHF
length: 11; J: TRBJ1-1; V: TRBV19; CDR3: CASSTHLEAFF
length: 20; J: TRBJ1-1; V: TRBV14; CDR3: CASSQDPRTGIRRMNTEAFF
length: 11; J: TRBJ1-1; V: TRBV7-8; CDR3: CASSPATEAFF
length: 16; J: TRBJ2-5; V: TRBV20-1; CDR3: CSARLTSGRAWKTQYF
length: 14; J: TRBJ2-1; V: TRBV7-9; CDR3: CASQEAGGPFEQFF
length: 18; J: TRBJ2-1; V: TRBV27; CDR3: CASSNGTSGISSYNEQFF
length: 12; J: TRBJ1-1; V: TRBV6-5; CDR3: CATNIGGTEAFF
length: 15; J: TRBJ1-4; V: TRBV2; CDR3: CASSEDRGPNEKLFF
length: 10; J: TRBJ2-3; V: TRBV2; CDR3: CASSGRAQYF
length: 14; J: TRBJ2-2; V: TRBV11-3; CDR3: CASSPRGDTGELFF
length: 17; J: TRBJ2-4; V: TRBV24-1; CDR3: CATSERDKAGYKNIQYF
length: 13; J: TRBJ1-2; V: TRBV12-3/TRBV12-4; CDR3: CASSLQVGDGYTF
length: 14; J: TRBJ2-1; V: TRBV28; CDR3: CASSSLAGPNEQFF
length: 12; J: TRBJ2-1; V: TRBV27; CDR3: CASSLLAGIQFF
length: 16; J: TRBJ2-3; V: TRBV19; CDR3: CASSILRGPSTDTQYF
length: 14; J: TRBJ2-7; V: TRBV30; CDR3: CAWGVGQVIYEQYF
length: 17; J: TRBJ1-2; V: TRBV4-1; CDR3: CASSPRDGKPANYGYTF
length: 12; J: TRBJ2-7; V: TRBV27; CDR3: CASSLLSGTQYF
length: 17; J: TRBJ1-1; V: TRBV2; CDR3: CASSEEGTGSLSTEAFF
length: 15; J: TRBJ2-1; V: TRBV29-1; CDR3: CSVLGEVSSYNEQFF
length: 15; J: TRBJ2-5; V: TRBV7-8; CDR3: CASSLAWTGGETQYF
length: 14; J: TRBJ1-5; V: TRBV12-3/TRBV12-4; CDR3: CASSFPAGNQPQHF